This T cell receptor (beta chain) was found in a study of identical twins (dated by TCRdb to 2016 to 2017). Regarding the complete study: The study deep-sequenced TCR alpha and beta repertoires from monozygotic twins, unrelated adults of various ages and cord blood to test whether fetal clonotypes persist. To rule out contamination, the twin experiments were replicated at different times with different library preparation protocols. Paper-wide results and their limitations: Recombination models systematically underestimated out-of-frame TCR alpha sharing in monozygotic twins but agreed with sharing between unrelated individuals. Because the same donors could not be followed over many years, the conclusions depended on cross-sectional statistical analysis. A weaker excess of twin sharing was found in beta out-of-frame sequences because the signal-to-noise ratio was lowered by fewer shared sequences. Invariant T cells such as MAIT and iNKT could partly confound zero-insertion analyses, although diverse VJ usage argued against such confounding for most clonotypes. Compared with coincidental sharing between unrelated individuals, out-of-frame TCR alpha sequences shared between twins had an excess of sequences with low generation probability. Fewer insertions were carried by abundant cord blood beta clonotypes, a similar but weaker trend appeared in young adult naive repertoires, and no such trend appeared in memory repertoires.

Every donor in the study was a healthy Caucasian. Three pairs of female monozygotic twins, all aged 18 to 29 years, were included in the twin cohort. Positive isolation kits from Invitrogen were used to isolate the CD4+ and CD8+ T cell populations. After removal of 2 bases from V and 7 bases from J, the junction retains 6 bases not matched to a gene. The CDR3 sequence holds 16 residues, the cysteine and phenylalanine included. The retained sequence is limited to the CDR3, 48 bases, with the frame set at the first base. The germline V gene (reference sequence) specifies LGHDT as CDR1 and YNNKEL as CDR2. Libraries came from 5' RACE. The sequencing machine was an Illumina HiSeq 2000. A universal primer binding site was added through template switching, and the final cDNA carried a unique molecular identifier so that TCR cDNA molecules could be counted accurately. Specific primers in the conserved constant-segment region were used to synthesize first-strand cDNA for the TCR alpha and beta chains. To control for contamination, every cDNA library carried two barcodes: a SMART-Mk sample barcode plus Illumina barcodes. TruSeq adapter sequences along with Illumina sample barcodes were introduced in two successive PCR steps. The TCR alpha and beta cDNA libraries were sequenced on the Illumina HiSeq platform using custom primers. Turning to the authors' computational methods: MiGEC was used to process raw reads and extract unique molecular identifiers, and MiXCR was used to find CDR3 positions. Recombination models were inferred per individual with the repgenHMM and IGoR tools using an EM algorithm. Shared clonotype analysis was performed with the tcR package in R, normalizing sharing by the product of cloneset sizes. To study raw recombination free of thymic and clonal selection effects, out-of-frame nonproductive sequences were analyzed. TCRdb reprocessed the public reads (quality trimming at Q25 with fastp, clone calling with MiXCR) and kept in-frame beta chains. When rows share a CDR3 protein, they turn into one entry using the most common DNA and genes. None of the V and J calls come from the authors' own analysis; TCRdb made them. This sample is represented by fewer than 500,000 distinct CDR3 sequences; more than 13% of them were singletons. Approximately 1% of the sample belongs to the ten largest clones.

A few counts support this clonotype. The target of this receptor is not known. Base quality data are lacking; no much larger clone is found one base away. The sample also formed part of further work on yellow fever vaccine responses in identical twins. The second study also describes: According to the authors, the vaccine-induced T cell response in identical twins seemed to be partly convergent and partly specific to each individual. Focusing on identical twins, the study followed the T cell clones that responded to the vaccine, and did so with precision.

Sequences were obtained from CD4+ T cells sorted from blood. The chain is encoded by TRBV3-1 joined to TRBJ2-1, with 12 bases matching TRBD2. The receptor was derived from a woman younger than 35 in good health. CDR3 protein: CASSQNLAGGRNEQFF. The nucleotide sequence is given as TGTGCCAGCAGCCAAAATCTAGCGGGAGGGAGGAATGAGCAGTTCTTC.